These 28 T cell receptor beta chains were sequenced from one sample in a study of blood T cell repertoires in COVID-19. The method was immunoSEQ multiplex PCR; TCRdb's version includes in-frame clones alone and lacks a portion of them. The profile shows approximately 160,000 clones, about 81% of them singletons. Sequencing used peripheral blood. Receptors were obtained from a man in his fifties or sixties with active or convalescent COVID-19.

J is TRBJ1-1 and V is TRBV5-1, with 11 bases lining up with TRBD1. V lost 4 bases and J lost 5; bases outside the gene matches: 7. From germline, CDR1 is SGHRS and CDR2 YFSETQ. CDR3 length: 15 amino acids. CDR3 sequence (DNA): TGCGCCAGCAGCCCCGGGGACAGGGGGTGGACTGAAGCTTTCTTT. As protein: CASSPGDRGWTEAFF.

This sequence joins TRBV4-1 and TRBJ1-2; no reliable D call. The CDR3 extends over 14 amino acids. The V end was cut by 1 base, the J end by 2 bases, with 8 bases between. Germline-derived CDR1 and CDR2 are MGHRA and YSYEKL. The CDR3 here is CASSQGRRNYGYTF. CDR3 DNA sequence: TGCGCCAGCAGCCAAGGACGGAGAAACTATGGCTACACCTTC.

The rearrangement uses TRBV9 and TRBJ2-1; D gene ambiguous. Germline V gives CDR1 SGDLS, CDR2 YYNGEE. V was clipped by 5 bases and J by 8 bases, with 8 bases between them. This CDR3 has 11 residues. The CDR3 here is CASSKLDEQFF. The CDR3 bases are TGTGCCAGCAGTAAGCTGGATGAGCAGTTCTTC.

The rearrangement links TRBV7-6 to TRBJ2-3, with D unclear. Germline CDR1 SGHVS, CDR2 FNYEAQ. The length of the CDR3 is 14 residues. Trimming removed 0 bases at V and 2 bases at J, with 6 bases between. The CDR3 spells CASSLAAPTDTQYF. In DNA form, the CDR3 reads TGTGCCAGCAGCTTAGCGGCCCCCACAGATACGCAGTATTTT.

For the CDR3, the DNA is TGTGCCAGCGACAGATTCACAGATACGCAGTATTTT. Residues: CASDRFTDTQYF. This sequence joins TRBV6-5 and TRBJ2-3; D is perhaps TRBD1 (5 bases). The CDR3 sequence is 12 residues long. Trimming stripped 8 bases from V and 2 bases from J, with 8 bases between. In germline, CDR1 is MNHEY, CDR2 SVGAGI.

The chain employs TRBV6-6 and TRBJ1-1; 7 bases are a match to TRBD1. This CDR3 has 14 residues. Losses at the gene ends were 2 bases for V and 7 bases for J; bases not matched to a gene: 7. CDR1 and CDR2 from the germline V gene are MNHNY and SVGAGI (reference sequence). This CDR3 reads CASSYPTGPDEAFF. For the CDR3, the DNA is TGTGCCAGCAGTTACCCGACAGGGCCGGATGAAGCTTTCTTT.

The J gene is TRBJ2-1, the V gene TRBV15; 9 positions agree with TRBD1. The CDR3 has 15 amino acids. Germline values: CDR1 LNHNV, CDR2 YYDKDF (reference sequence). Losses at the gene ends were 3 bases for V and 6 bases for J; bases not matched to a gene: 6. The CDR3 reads CATSRPGQGRNEQFF. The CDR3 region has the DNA TGTGCCACCAGCAGGCCGGGACAGGGCCGCAATGAGCAGTTCTTC.

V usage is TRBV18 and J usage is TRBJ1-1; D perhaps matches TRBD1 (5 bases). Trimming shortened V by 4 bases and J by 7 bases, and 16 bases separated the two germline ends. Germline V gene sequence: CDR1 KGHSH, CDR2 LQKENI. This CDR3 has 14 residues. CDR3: CASSHDDRNHEAFF. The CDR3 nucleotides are TGTGCCAGCTCACATGATGACAGAAACCATGAAGCTTTCTTT.

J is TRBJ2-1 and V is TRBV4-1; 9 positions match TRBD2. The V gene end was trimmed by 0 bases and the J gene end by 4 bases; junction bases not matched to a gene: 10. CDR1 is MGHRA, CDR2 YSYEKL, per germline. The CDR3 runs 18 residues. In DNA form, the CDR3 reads TGCGCCAGCAGCCAAGATGCGGCGGGGGCGGGGGGGTACAATGAGCAGTTCTTC. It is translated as CASSQDAAGAGGYNEQFF.

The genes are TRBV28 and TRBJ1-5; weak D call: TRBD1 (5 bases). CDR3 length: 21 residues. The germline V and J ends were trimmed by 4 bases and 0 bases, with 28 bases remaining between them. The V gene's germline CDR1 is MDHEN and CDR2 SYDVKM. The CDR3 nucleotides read TGTGCCAGCAGTTATTGGCAGGGTAAGCTGGATCAAGAAAATAGCAATCAGCCCCAGCATTTT. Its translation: CASSYWQGKLDQENSNQPQHF.

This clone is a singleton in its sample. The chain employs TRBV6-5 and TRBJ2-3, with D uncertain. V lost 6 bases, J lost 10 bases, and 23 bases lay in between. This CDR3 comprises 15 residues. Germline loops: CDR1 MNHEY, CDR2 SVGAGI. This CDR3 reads CASSSGPSGLPAQYF. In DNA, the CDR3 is TGTGCCAGCAGCTCGGGTCCATCGGGTCTACCTGCGCAGTATTTT.

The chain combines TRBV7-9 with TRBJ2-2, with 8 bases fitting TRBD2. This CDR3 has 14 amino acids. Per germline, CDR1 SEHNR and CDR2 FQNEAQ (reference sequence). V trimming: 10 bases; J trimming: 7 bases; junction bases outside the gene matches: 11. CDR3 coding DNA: TGTGCCATGGAAAGCGGGAGAGGAGGCGGGGAGCTGTTTTTT. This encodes CAMESGRGGGELFF. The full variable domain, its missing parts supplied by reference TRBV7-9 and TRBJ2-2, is DTGVSQNPRHKITKRGQNVTFRCDPISEHNRLYWYRQTLGQGPEFLTYFQNEAQLEKSRLLSDRFSAERPKGSFSTLEIQRTEQGDSAMYLCAMESGRGGGELFFGEGSRLTVL.

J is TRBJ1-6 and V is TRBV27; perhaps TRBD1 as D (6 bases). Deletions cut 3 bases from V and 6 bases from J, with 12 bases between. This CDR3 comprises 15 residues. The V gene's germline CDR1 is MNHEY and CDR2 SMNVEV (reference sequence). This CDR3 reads CASSFAGVGNSPLHF. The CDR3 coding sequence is TGTGCCAGCAGTTTTGCAGGGGTAGGTAATTCACCCCTCCACTTT.

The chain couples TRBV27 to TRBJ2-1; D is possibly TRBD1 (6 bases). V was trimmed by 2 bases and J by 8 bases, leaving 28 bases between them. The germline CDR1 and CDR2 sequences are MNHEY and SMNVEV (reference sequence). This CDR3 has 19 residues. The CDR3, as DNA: TGTGCCAGCAGTTTAAGGGTCGCCAGGGGACGATTAGGGGTGCATGAGCAGTTCTTC. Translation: CASSLRVARGRLGVHEQFF.

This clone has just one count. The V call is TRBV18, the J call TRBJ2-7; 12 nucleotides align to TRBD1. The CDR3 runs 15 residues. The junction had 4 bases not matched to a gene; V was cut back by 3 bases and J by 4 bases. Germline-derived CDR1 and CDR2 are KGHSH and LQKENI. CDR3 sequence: CASSPGQGAQYEQYF. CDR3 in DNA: TGTGCCAGCTCACCGGGACAGGGGGCGCAGTACGAGCAGTACTTC.

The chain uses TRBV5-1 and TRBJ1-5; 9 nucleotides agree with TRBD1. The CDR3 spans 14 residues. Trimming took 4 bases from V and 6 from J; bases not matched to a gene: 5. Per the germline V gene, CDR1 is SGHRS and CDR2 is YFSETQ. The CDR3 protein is CASSEGTGTQPQHF. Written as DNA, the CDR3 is TGCGCCAGCAGCGAAGGGACAGGGACTCAGCCCCAGCATTTT.

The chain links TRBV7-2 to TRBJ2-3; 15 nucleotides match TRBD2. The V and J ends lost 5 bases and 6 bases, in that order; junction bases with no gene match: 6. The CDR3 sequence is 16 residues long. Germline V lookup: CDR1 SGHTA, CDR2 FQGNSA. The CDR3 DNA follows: TGTGCCAGCAGCCAGGGACTAGCGGGAGGTTTGGATACGCAGTATTTT. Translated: CASSQGLAGGLDTQYF.

The CDR3 is CASSLDGGVSYEQYF. The CDR3 DNA follows: TGTGCCAGCAGTTTAGACGGCGGGGTCTCCTACGAGCAGTACTTC. J is TRBJ2-7 and V is TRBV27; TRBD2 might be the D (6 bases). Trimming took 2 bases from V and 0 from J, leaving 11 bases between them. The germline gives CDR1 MNHEY, CDR2 SMNVEV (reference sequence). The CDR3 sequence is 15 residues long.

CDR3 DNA sequence: TGCAGCGTTGAAGGGGGGGGTCACCCCTATGGCTACACCTTC. Amino acid sequence: CSVEGGGHPYGYTF. The chain uses TRBV29-1 and TRBJ1-2; tentatively, D is TRBD1 (5 bases). The germline V and J ends were trimmed by 1 base and 4 bases, with 13 bases remaining between them. This CDR3 spans 14 amino acids. Germline lookup yields CDR1 SQVTM and CDR2 ANQGSEA.

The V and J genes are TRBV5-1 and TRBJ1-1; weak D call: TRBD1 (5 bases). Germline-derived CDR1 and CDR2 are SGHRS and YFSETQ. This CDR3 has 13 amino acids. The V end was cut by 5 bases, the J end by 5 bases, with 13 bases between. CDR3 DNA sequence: TGCGCCAGCAGGGGGCAGGCGACTACTGAAGCTTTCTTT. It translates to CASRGQATTEAFF.

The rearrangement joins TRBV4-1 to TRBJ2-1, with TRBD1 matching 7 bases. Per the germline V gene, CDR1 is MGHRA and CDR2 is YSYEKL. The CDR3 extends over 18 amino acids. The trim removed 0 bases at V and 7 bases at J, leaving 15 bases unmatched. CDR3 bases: TGCGCCAGCAGCCAAGAGGTGGGACAGCTCTCAAGGGGGAATGAGCAGTTCTTC. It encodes CASSQEVGQLSRGNEQFF.

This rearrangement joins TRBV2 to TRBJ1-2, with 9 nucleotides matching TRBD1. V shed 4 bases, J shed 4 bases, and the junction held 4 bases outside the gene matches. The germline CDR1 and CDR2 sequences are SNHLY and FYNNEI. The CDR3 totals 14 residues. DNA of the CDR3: TGTGCCAGCAGTGCAGGACAGGGGACCTATGGCTACACCTTC. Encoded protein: CASSAGQGTYGYTF.

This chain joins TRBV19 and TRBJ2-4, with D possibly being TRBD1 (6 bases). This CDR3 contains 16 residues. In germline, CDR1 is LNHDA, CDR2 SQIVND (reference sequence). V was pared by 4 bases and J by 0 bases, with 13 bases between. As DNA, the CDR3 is TGTGCCAGTAGTACGGGACAACCTGGAGCCAAAAACATTCAGTACTTC. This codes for CASSTGQPGAKNIQYF.

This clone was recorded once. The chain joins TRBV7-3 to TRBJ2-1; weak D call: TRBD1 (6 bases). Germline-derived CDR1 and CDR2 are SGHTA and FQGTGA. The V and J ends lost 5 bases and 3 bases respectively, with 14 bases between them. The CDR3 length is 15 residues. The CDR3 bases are TGTGCCAGCAGCGCCTCCGGGACACTCTACAATGAGCAGTTCTTC. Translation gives CASSASGTLYNEQFF.

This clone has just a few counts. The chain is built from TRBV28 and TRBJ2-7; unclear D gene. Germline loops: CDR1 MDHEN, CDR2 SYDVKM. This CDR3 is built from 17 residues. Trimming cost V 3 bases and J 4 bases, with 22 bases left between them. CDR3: CASSFGVGPTVWYEQYF. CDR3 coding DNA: TGTGCCAGCAGTTTTGGTGTTGGGCCCACAGTGTGGTACGAGCAGTACTTC.

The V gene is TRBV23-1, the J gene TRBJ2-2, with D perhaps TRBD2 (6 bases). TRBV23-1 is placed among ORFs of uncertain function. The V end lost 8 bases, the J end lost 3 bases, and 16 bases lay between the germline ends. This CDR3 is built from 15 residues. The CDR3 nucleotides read TGCGCCAGCGTCACGGGGGAGATGTACACCGGGGAGCTGTTTTTT. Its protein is CASVTGEMYTGELFF.

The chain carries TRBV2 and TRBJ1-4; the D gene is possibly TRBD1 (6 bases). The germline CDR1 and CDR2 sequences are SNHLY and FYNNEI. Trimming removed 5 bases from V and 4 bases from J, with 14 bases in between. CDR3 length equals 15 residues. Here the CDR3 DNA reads TGTGCCAGCAGTAGGGGGGCGGGAGGTAATGAAAAACTGTTTTTT. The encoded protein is CASSRGAGGNEKLFF.

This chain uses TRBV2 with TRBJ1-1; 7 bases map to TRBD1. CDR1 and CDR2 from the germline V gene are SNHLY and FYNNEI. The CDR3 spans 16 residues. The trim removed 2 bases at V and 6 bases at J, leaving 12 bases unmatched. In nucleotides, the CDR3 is TGTGCCAGCAGTGAACCGGGACAGAATCTTTCCCCTGAAGCTTTCTTT. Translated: CASSEPGQNLSPEAFF.